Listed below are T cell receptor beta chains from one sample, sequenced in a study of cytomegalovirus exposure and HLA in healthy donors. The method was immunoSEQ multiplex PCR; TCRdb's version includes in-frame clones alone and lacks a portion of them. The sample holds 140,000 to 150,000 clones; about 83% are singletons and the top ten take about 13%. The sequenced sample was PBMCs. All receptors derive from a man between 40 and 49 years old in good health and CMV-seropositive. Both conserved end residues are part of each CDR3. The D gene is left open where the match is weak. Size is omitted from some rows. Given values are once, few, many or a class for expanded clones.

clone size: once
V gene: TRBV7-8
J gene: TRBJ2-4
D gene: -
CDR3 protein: CASSLAGTKNIQYF
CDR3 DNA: TGTGCCAGCAGCTTAGCGGGGACAAAAAACATTCAGTACTTC

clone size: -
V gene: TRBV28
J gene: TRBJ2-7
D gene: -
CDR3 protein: CASSLTHSYYEQYF
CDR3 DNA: TGTGCCAGCAGTTTAACCCACAGTTACTACGAGCAGTACTTC

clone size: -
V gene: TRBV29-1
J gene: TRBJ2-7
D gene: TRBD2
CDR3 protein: CSVVEPGLARYEQYF
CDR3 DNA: TGCAGCGTTGTTGAGCCGGGACTAGCGCGCTACGAGCAGTACTTC

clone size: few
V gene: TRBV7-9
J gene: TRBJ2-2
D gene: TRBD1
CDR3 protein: CSSSPDREANTGELFF
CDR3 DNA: TGTTCCAGCAGCCCTGACAGGGAAGCGAACACCGGGGAGCTGTTTTTT

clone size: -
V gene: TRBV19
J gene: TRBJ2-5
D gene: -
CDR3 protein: CASSTTGETQYF
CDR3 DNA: TGTGCCAGTAGTACCACAGGAGAGACCCAGTACTTC

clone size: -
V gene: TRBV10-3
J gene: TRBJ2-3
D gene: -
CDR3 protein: CAISESVGSTDTQYF
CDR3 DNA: TGTGCCATCAGTGAGTCTGTCGGGAGTACAGATACGCAGTATTTT

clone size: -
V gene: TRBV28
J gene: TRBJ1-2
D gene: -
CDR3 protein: CASSLWGGGYTF
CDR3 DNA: TGTGCCAGCAGTTTATGGGGAGGTGGCTACACCTTC

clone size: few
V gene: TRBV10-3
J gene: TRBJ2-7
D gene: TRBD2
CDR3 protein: CARATAGNGEQYF
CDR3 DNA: TGTGCCAGAGCTACAGCGGGAAACGGCGAGCAGTACTTC

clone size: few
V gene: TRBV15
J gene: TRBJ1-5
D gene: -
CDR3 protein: CATSLQDQPQHF
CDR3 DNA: TGTGCCACCAGCCTACAGGATCAGCCCCAGCATTTT

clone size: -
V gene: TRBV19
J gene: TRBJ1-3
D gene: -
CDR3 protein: CASTGPISGNTIYF
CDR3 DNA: TGTGCCAGTACAGGCCCAATCTCTGGAAACACCATATATTTT

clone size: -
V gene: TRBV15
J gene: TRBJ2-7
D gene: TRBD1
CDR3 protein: CATSRQQGASLYEQYF
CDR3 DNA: TGTGCCACCAGCAGACAACAGGGGGCCAGCCTCTACGAGCAGTACTTC

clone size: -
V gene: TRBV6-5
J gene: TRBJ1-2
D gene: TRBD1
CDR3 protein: CASSYRGHGYTF
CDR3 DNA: TGTGCCAGCAGCTACAGGGGTCACGGCTACACCTTC

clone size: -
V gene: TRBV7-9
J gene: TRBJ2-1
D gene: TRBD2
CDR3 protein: CASSLDRASGKQFF
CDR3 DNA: TGTGCCAGCAGCTTAGATCGCGCTAGCGGAAAGCAGTTCTTC

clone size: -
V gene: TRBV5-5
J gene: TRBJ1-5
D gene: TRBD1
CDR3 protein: CASSLGLTGDQPQHF
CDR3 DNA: TGTGCCAGCAGCTTGGGACTGACAGGGGATCAGCCCCAGCATTTT

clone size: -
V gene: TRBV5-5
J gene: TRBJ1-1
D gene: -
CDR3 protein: CASSLGRDTEAFF
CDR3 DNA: TGTGCCAGCAGCTTGGGGAGGGATACTGAAGCTTTCTTT

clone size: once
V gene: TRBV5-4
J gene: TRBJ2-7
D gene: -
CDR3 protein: CASSSSSPYEQYF
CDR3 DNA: TGTGCCAGCAGTTCTAGCAGCCCCTACGAGCAGTACTTC

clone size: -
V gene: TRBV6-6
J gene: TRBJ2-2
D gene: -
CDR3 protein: CASSYETASGAGELFF
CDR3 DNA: TGTGCCAGCAGTTACGAGACAGCCTCGGGGGCCGGGGAGCTGTTTTTT

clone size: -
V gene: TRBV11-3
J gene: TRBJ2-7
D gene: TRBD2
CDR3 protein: CASSLRGGQQYF
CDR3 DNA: TGTGCCAGCAGCCTCCGGGGGGGGCAGCAGTACTTC

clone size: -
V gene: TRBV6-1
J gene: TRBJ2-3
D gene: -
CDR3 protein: CASGTVGPDTQYF
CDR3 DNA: TGTGCCAGCGGGACTGTCGGCCCCGATACGCAGTATTTT

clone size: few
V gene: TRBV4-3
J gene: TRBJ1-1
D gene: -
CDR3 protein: CASSPQAGARTEAFF
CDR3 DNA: TGCGCCAGCAGCCCCCAGGCGGGGGCGAGGACTGAAGCTTTCTTT

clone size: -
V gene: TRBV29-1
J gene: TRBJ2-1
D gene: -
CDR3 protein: CSASVYEQFF
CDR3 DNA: TGCAGCGCCTCTGTTTATGAGCAGTTCTTC

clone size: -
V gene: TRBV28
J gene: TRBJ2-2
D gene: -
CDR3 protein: CASSLSGAGGELFF
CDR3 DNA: TGTGCCAGCAGTTTATCGGGAGCCGGCGGGGAGCTGTTTTTT

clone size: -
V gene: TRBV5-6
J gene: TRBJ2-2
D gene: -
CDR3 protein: CASSLSPGSSPGELFF
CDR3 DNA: TGTGCCAGCAGCTTGTCTCCCGGGAGTAGCCCCGGGGAGCTGTTTTTT

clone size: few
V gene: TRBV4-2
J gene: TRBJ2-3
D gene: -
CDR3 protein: CASSQSDSSTDTQYF
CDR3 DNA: TGTGCCAGCAGCCAAAGCGACTCTAGCACAGATACGCAGTATTTT

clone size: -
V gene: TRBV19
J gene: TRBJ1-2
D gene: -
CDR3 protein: CASSIRVGSLYGYTF
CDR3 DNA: TGTGCCAGTAGTATCAGGGTCGGCTCGCTATATGGCTACACCTTC

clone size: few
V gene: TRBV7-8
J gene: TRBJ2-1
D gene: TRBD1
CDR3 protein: CASSKTGALRNEQFF
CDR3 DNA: TGTGCCAGCAGCAAGACAGGGGCGCTCCGGAATGAGCAGTTCTTC

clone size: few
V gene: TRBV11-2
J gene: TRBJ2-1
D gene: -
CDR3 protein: CASSLWSGQSSYNEQFF
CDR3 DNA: TGTGCCAGCAGCTTATGGTCAGGTCAGAGCTCCTACAATGAGCAGTTCTTC

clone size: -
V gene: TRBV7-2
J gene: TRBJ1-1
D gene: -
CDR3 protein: CASSSGAGRGEAFF
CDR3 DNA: TGTGCCAGCAGCTCGGGGGCAGGGAGGGGTGAAGCTTTCTTT

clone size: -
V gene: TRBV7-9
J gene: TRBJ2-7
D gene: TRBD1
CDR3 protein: CASGRQGKGSYEQYF
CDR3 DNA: TGTGCCAGCGGGCGACAGGGAAAAGGTTCCTACGAGCAGTACTTC

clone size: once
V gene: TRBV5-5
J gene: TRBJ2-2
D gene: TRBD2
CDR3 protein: CASSQDGTSVPGELFF
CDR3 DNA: TGTGCCAGCAGCCAAGATGGTACTAGCGTCCCCGGGGAGCTGTTTTTT

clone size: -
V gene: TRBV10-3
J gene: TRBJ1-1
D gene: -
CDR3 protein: CAIGGGGGTEAFF
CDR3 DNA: TGTGCCATCGGGGGGGGCGGGGGCACTGAAGCTTTCTTT

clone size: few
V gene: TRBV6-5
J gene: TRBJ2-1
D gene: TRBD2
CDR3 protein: CASAGLAGDEQFF
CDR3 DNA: TGTGCCAGCGCGGGACTAGCGGGAGATGAGCAGTTCTTC

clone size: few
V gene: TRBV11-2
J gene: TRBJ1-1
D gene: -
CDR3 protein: CASSLLNTEAFF
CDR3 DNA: TGTGCCAGCAGCCTCCTGAACACTGAAGCTTTCTTT

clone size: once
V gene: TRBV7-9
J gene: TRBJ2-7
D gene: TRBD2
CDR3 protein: CASSLGGLAGGEQYF
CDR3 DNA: TGTGCCAGCAGCCTAGGTGGACTAGCGGGAGGCGAGCAGTACTTC

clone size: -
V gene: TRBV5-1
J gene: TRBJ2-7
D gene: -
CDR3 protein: CASSLDTPEVGRQYF
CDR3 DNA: TGCGCCAGCAGCTTGGACACACCCGAGGTGGGGCGGCAGTACTTC

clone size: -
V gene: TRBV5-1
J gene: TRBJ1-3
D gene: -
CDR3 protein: CASSDGTQGDTIYF
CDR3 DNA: TGCGCCAGCAGCGACGGGACACAAGGCGACACCATATATTTT

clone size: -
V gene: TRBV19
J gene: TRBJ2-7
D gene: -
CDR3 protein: CASSITWTETYGQYF
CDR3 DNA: TGTGCCAGTAGTATCACTTGGACAGAGACCTACGGGCAGTACTTC

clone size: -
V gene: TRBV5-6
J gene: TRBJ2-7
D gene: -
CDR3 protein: CASRNLDGEFQQYF
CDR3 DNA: TGTGCCAGCAGGAACTTGGACGGGGAATTTCAGCAGTACTTC

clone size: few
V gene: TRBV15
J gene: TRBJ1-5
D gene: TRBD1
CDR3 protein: CATSRGGQGPNQPQHF
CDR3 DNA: TGTGCCACCAGCCGAGGAGGACAGGGGCCAAATCAGCCCCAGCATTTT

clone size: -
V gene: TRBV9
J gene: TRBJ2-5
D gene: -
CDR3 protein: CASSVAIEETQYF
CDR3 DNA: TGTGCCAGCAGCGTAGCTATCGAAGAGACCCAGTACTTC

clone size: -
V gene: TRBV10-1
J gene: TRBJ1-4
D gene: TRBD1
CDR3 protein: CASRQGWWLRGKLFF
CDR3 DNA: TGCGCCAGCCGACAGGGGTGGTGGCTAAGGGGAAAACTGTTTTTT

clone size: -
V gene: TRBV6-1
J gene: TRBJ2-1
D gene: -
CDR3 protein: CASTPTGISYNEQFF
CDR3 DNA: TGTGCCAGCACTCCAACCGGGATCTCCTACAATGAGCAGTTCTTC

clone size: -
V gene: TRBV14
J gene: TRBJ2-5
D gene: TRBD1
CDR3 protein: CASSQVAGTAVETQYF
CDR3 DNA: TGTGCCAGCAGCCAAGTCGCCGGGACAGCTGTGGAGACCCAGTACTTC

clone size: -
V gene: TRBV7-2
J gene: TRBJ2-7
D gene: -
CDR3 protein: CASSPRQNYEQYF
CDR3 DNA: TGTGCCAGCAGCCCACGACAGAACTACGAGCAGTACTTC

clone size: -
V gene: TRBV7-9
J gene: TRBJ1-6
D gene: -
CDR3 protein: CASSLIGGTANSPLHF
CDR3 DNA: TGTGCCAGCAGCCTTATCGGAGGTACGGCCAATTCACCCCTCCACTTT

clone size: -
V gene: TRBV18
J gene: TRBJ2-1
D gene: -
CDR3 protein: CASSLRSRGGEEQFF
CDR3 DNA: TGTGCCAGCTCACTTCGGTCGCGAGGGGGAGAGGAGCAGTTCTTC

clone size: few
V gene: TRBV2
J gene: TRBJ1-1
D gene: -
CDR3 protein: CASSEQVGTEAFF
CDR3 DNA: TGTGCCAGCAGTGAACAGGTTGGGACTGAAGCTTTCTTT

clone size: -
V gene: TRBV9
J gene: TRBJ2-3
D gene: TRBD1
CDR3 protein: CASSTGQARTDTQYF
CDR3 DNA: TGTGCCAGCAGCACGGGACAGGCGAGGACAGATACGCAGTATTTT

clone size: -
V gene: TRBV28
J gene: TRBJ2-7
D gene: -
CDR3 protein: CASAPSGTNYEQYF
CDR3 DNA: TGTGCCAGCGCCCCGTCCGGGACAAACTACGAGCAGTACTTC

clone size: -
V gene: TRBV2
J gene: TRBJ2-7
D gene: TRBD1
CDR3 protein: CASRTGDEQYF
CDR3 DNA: TGTGCCAGTAGGACAGGGGACGAGCAGTACTTC

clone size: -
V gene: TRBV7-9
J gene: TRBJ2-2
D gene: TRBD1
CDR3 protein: CASSRTGNTGELFF
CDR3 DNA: TGTGCCAGCAGCCGGACAGGGAACACCGGGGAGCTGTTTTTT

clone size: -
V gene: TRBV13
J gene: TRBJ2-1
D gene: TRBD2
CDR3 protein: CASSLGMTSVSYNEQFF
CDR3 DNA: TGTGCCAGCAGCTTAGGGATGACTAGCGTTTCCTACAATGAGCAGTTCTTC

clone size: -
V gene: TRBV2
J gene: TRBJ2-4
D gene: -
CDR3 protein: CASSSYATGGGAKNIQYF
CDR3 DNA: TGTGCCAGCAGTTCGTACGCCACAGGGGGGGGAGCCAAAAACATTCAGTACTTC

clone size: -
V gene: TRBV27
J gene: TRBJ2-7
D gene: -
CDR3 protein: CASSPGLAPYEQYF
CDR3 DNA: TGTGCCAGCAGCCCGGGTCTAGCCCCTTACGAGCAGTACTTC

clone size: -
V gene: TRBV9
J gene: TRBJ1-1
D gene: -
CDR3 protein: CASSVYGNTEAFF
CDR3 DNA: TGTGCCAGCAGCGTATACGGTAACACTGAAGCTTTCTTT

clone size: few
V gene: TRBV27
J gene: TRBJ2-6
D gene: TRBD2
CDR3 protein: CASSLGLGAGANVLTF
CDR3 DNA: TGTGCCAGCAGTTTGGGACTAGGCGCTGGGGCCAACGTCCTGACTTTC